These 15 T cell receptor beta chains were sequenced from one sample in a study of T cell responses to AZD1222 COVID-19 vaccine. Sequenced by immunoSEQ multiplex PCR; TCRdb stores in-frame clones only, minus some. The top ten clones hold around 22% of a sample with about 130,000 clones, more than 75% of them seen once. The sample consisted of peripheral blood, taken on day 0 of AZD1222 vaccination. All receptors come from an adult in good health.

V and J are TRBV28 and TRBJ1-2; D remains ambiguous. The CDR3 loop spans 12 amino acids. Deletions cut 5 bases from V and 7 bases from J, with 11 bases between. Germline loops: CDR1 MDHEN, CDR2 SYDVKM. CDR3 sequence: CASSTFPGGYTF. The CDR3 bases are TGTGCCAGCAGTACCTTCCCAGGTGGCTACACCTTC.

The sample holds a few counts of this clone. The chain combines TRBV7-9 with TRBJ1-3; weak D call: TRBD1 (5 bases). Per germline, CDR1 SEHNR and CDR2 FQNEAQ (reference sequence). CDR3 length equals 16 residues. The V end was cut by 7 bases, the J end by 1 base, with 17 bases between. The CDR3 is CASTPKGIMSGNTIYF. The CDR3, as DNA: TGTGCCAGCACCCCAAAGGGGATAATGTCTGGAAACACCATATATTTT.

This chain joins TRBV25-1 and TRBJ2-7; D unresolved. V lost 5 bases and J lost 2, with 10 bases in between. CDR3 length: 13 amino acids. Germline lookup yields CDR1 MGHDK and CDR2 SYGVNS. The CDR3 spells CASSFGPTYEQYF. In nucleotides, the CDR3 is TGTGCCAGCAGTTTCGGACCGACCTACGAGCAGTACTTC.

This chain connects TRBV6-5 to TRBJ1-2, with D possibly being TRBD1 (5 bases). The CDR3 is 15 amino acids. Germline values: CDR1 MNHEY, CDR2 SVGAGI. The ends were cut back, 7 bases at V and 5 bases at J, with 20 bases in the middle. DNA of the CDR3: TGTGCCAGCAAACCTACCGGGACGGAAACTTATGGCTACACCTTC. Translating it yields CASKPTGTETYGYTF.

This clone was observed once. CDR3 amino acids: CASSLDVSTYGYTF. The CDR3 DNA reads as TGTGCCAGCAGCTTAGATGTTAGTACTTATGGCTACACCTTC. The genes are TRBV11-2 and TRBJ1-2; D is unclear. Germline-derived CDR1 and CDR2 are SGHAT and FQNNGV. The CDR3 length is 14 residues. V was shortened by 0 bases and J by 5 bases, with 10 bases between the two germline ends.

The CDR3 here is CASMLGQMNTEAFF. For the CDR3, the DNA is TGTGCCAGCATGCTTGGACAGATGAACACTGAAGCTTTCTTT. The chain uses TRBV19 and TRBJ1-1; weak D call: TRBD1 (6 bases). The V gene lost 9 bases and the J gene lost 0 bases, with 14 bases spanning the gap. This CDR3 is 14 amino acids long. Germline V gives CDR1 LNHDA, CDR2 SQIVND (reference sequence). The full variable domain, its missing parts supplied by reference TRBV19 and TRBJ1-1, is DGGITQSPKYLFRKEGQNVTLSCEQNLNHDAMYWYRQDPGQGLRLIYYSQIVNDFQKGDIAEGYSVSREKKESFPLTVTSAQKNPTAFYLCASMLGQMNTEAFFGQGTRLTVV.

The CDR3 here is CASSLEDSHSGNTIYF. The DNA for the CDR3 is TGTGCCAGCAGCTTAGAAGACAGCCACTCTGGAAACACCATATATTTT. V and J are TRBV11-2 and TRBJ1-3, with a possible D match to TRBD1 (5 bases). Germline V CDR1 and CDR2: SGHAT, FQNNGV. Trimming took 0 bases from V and 0 from J, leaving 9 bases between them. This CDR3 spans 16 amino acids.

V usage is TRBV5-6 and J usage is TRBJ1-5, with TRBD1 as a possible D gene (5 bases). Trimming took off 0 bases at V and 7 bases at J, with 8 bases between the two ends. The CDR3 is made up of 13 amino acids. Germline V CDR1 and CDR2: SGHDT, YYEEEE. The DNA of the CDR3 is TGTGCCAGCAGCTTGGGGGGGGACCAGCCCCAGCATTTT. Protein: CASSLGGDQPQHF. Full variable domain (missing parts from reference TRBV5-6 and TRBJ1-5): DAGVTQSPTHLIKTRGQQVTLRCSPKSGHDTVSWYQQALGQGPQFIFQYYEEEERQRGNFPDRFSGHQFPNYSSELNVNALLLGDSALYLCASSLGGDQPQHFGDGTRLSIL.

The J gene is TRBJ1-4, the V gene TRBV4-3; 7 bases align to TRBD1. J lost 7 bases, V lost 5 bases, and 10 bases had no gene match. This CDR3 spans 15 amino acids. Germline V CDR1 and CDR2: LGHNA, YSLEER. In DNA form, the CDR3 reads TGCGCCAGCAGCGAGGGAACAGGGGAGGGTGAAAAACTGTTTTTT. It is translated as CASSEGTGEGEKLFF.

The chain links TRBV27 to TRBJ1-5, with D uncertain. Trimming took 2 bases from V and 6 from J, leaving 11 bases between them. The germline CDR1 and CDR2 sequences are MNHEY and SMNVEV (reference sequence). The CDR3 loop spans 14 amino acids. This chain's CDR3 is CASSLASWGQPQHF. For the CDR3, the DNA is TGTGCCAGCAGTTTAGCTTCGTGGGGTCAGCCCCAGCATTTT.

This clone was detected only a few times. The gene calls are TRBV9 and TRBJ1-5; 9 nucleotides align to TRBD1. Germline CDR1 SGDLS, CDR2 YYNGEE. The CDR3 consists of 16 residues. V was pared by 2 bases and J by 6 bases, with 9 bases of the junction left unmatched. The CDR3, as DNA: TGTGCCAGCAGCGTCGATGGACAGGGGATGGGTCAGCCCCAGCATTTT. Amino acid sequence: CASSVDGQGMGQPQHF.

The V call is TRBV18, the J call TRBJ2-3; D is uncertain. The CDR3 is made up of 14 amino acids. CDR1 is KGHSH and CDR2 is LQKENI in the germline V gene. V was trimmed by 6 bases and J by 0 bases, leaving 10 bases between them. CDR3 nucleotide sequence: TGTGCCAGCTCCGACGGAAGAAGCACAGATACGCAGTATTTT. Amino acid sequence: CASSDGRSTDTQYF.

J is TRBJ1-6 and V is TRBV11-2; 7 positions match TRBD1. The V and J ends lost 4 bases and 13 bases, in that order; junction bases with no gene match: 7. Per germline, CDR1 SGHAT and CDR2 FQNNGV. This CDR3 has 13 amino acids. CDR3 region: CASSSRRGLPLHF. In DNA, the CDR3 is TGTGCCAGCAGCTCCCGGAGGGGGCTGCCCCTCCACTTT.

Of note for this clone: Other nucleotide sequences in the sample specify the same CDR3. This sequence joins TRBV6-1 and TRBJ1-3, with D perhaps matching TRBD1 (5 bases). CDR1 is MNHNS and CDR2 is SASEGT in the germline V gene. Trimming shortened V by 3 bases and J by 1 base, and 7 bases separated the two germline ends. The CDR3 consists of 14 residues. In nucleotides, the CDR3 is TGTGCCAGCAGTGAGAGGGGATCTGGAAACACCATATATTTT. Protein product: CASSERGSGNTIYF.

This clone occurred once. V is TRBV7-2 and J is TRBJ1-5; D not resolved. This CDR3 is built from 14 residues. Germline V gene sequence: CDR1 SGHTA, CDR2 FQGNSA. V dropped 6 bases and J dropped 0 bases, with 9 bases sitting between them. In DNA form, the CDR3 reads TGTGCCAGCAGAACCGGTAGTAGCAATCAGCCCCAGCATTTT. Its protein product is CASRTGSSNQPQHF.